The 14 T cell receptor beta chains listed next were all sequenced from one sample in a study of vaccination effects on CD4 cells after COVID-19. Only in-frame clones appear in the TCRdb table, and some are missing; sequencing was by immunoSEQ multiplex PCR. The sample consists of around 47,000 clones, approximately 70% of them appearing once. The culture ran for 9 to 11 days, and then CD4+ T cells were isolated. Participants got two doses of BNT162b2 or mRNA-1273 vaccine. These receptors' targets are unknown. The input for sequencing was CD4+ T cells from PBMCs cultured without peptide, taken after COVID-19 vaccination. Receptors originate from a human donor who received a COVID-19 vaccine.

This rearrangement joins TRBV12-3 or TRBV12-4 to TRBJ1-5; D gene unclear. The length of the CDR3 is 11 residues. Trimming removed 6 bases at V and 7 bases at J, with 7 bases between. CDR3 nucleotides: TGTGCCAGCAGCCTTTTCCAGCCCCAGCATTTT. Translated: CASSLFQPQHF.

The chain joins TRBV2 to TRBJ1-1; 7 positions agree with TRBD1. CDR1 and CDR2 (germline): SNHLY, FYNNEI. V lost 0 bases and J lost 4; bases outside the gene matches: 2. The CDR3 sequence is 14 residues long. CDR3 sequence: CASSEAGGLTEAFF. The CDR3 bases are TGTGCCAGCAGTGAAGCAGGGGGCCTCACTGAAGCTTTCTTT.

The chain combines TRBV2 with TRBJ2-7; 10 bases line up with TRBD2. This CDR3 contains 14 residues. Trimming at V came to 6 bases and at J to 3 bases, leaving 5 bases not matched to a gene. The germline V gene has CDR1 SNHLY and CDR2 FYNNEI. CDR3 protein: CASSSGLAVYEQYF. DNA for the CDR3: TGTGCCAGCAGCTCCGGACTAGCGGTCTACGAGCAGTACTTC.

V and J are TRBV19 and TRBJ1-6; no definite D call. Germline CDR1 LNHDA, CDR2 SQIVND (reference sequence). This CDR3 region has 13 residues. V was pared by 5 bases and J by 8 bases, with 10 bases between. The CDR3 protein is CASSEQRYSPLHF. In nucleotides, the CDR3 is TGTGCCAGTAGTGAGCAAAGGTATTCACCCCTCCACTTT.

The V call is TRBV19, the J call TRBJ2-5, with D perhaps TRBD1 (6 bases). The CDR3 sequence is 16 residues long. Germline CDR1 is LNHDA and CDR2 is SQIVND (reference sequence). Trimming removed 3 bases at V and 5 bases at J, with 19 bases between. CDR3 nucleotides: TGTGCCAGTAGTATTGGACAGCAAATAAGGCAGGAGACCCAGTACTTC. Its protein is CASSIGQQIRQETQYF.

This clone has just one count. The chain recombines TRBV29-1 with TRBJ1-2; maybe TRBD1 (6 bases). CDR1 SQVTM and CDR2 ANQGSEA come from the germline V gene. V gave up 6 bases and J gave up 8 bases, with 13 bases separating them. This CDR3 region has 11 residues. DNA of the CDR3: TGCAGCGTCGGAGAGGGGGGCGGCTACACCTTC. Its translation: CSVGEGGGYTF. The complete variable domain, with remaining parts taken from reference TRBV29-1 and TRBJ1-2, reads SAVISQKPSRDICQRGTSLTIQCQVDSQVTMMFWYRQQPGQSLTLIATANQGSEATYESGFVIDKFPISRPNLTFSTLTVSNMSPEDSSIYLCSVGEGGGYTFGSGTRLTVV.

V is TRBV6-5 and J is TRBJ2-5; 11 bases map to TRBD2. CDR3 length: 15 amino acids. CDR1 is MNHEY and CDR2 is SVGAGI in the germline V gene. The J segment lost 5 bases and the V segment lost 6 bases, leaving 8 bases of the junction unmatched. CDR3 DNA sequence: TGTGCCAGCAGCGTAGTAGCGGGGGGGCAGGAGACCCAGTACTTC. Its translation: CASSVVAGGQETQYF.

V and J are TRBV3-1 (or the pseudogene TRBV3-2) and TRBJ2-7; no clear D gene. Germline V gene lookup returns CDR1 LGHDT and CDR2 YNNKEL (reference sequence). This CDR3 has 13 residues. Trimming cost V 2 bases and J 1 base, with 6 bases left between them. The CDR3, as DNA: TGTGCCAGCAGCCAACTTTTATCCTACGAGCAGTACTTC. Translating it yields CASSQLLSYEQYF.

The chain couples TRBV18 to TRBJ1-5; D might be TRBD1 (5 bases). Trimming removed 4 bases from V and 1 base from J, with 5 bases in between. The CDR3 consists of 13 residues. Germline CDR1 and CDR2: KGHSH and LQKENI. The CDR3 DNA is TGTGCCAGCTCACAGGGGAGCAATCAGCCCCAGCATTTT. Translating gives CASSQGSNQPQHF. The complete variable domain, with remaining parts taken from reference TRBV18 and TRBJ1-5, reads NAGVMQNPRHLVRRRGQEARLRCSPMKGHSHVYWYRQLPEEGLKFMVYLQKENIIDESGMPKERFSAEFPKEGPSILRIQQVVRGDSAAYFCASSQGSNQPQHFGDGTRLSIL.

The chain combines TRBV2 with TRBJ2-7, with unresolved D. This CDR3 is 10 amino acids long. Trimming stripped 8 bases from V and 3 bases from J, with 5 bases between. Germline loops: CDR1 SNHLY, CDR2 FYNNEI. CDR3 amino acids: CASANYEQYF. CDR3 sequence (DNA): TGTGCCAGCGCAAACTACGAGCAGTACTTC.

Remarks on this clone: The junction differs from germline at one of its ends, possibly a read error. The chain couples TRBV9 to TRBJ1-1; no definite D call. CDR1 is SGDLS, CDR2 YYNGEE, per germline. This CDR3 has 10 residues. The CDR3 loop is CASSVDKIFF. For the CDR3, the DNA is TGTGCCAGCAGCGTAGACAAAATCTTTTTT.

The chain links TRBV7-9 to TRBJ2-1, with D possibly being TRBD1 (5 bases). Per germline, CDR1 SEHNR and CDR2 FQNEAQ (reference sequence). This CDR3 contains 18 residues. V was cut by 4 bases and J by 4 bases, with 23 bases left in between. CDR3 protein: CASSSHFPGQTLYNEQFF. CDR3 sequence (DNA): TGTGCCAGCAGCTCTCATTTCCCAGGGCAGACATTATACAATGAGCAGTTCTTC.

The rearrangement uses TRBV5-5 and TRBJ2-5, with D unresolved. The CDR3 runs to 11 residues. V was pared by 0 bases and J by 5 bases, with 2 bases between. Germline CDR1 SGHKS, CDR2 YYEKEE (reference sequence). Here the CDR3 reads CASSLVETQYF. Here the CDR3 DNA reads TGTGCCAGCAGCTTGGTCGAGACCCAGTACTTC.

The chain uses TRBV18 and TRBJ2-5; 9 nucleotides align to TRBD2. The CDR3 consists of 15 residues. In germline, CDR1 is KGHSH, CDR2 LQKENI. J was trimmed by 4 bases and V by 0 bases; bases with no gene match: 3. The CDR3 DNA follows: TGTGCCAGCTCACCACCGATGCGGGGGGGAGAGACCCAGTACTTC. As protein: CASSPPMRGGETQYF.